Sequencing of this T cell receptor (beta chain) was carried out in a study of blood T cell repertoires in COVID-19. With 2 bases removed from V and 1 base from J, the gap between germline ends came to 9 bases. The CDR3 is made up of 15 amino acids. Germline CDR1 and CDR2: MNHEY and SVGAGI. During active infection, Seattle patients enrolled and were then monitored through disease. The data were produced by immunoSEQ multiplex PCR, yet TCRdb's version contains in-frame clones alone and is incomplete. This table holds approximately 480,000 clones, roughly 87% found once. The specimen was peripheral blood. The chain carries TRBV6-5 and TRBJ2-1, with D possibly TRBD1 on 6 matching bases. This clonotype was sampled from a man aged 18 to 35 with COVID-19, enrolled during active disease. The CDR3 reads CASSYGGGSYNEQFF. The CDR3 DNA follows: TGTGCCAGCAGTTACGGGGGCGGATCCTACAATGAGCAGTTCTTC.